One and the same sample provided the 7 T cell receptor beta chains below, sequenced in a study of cytomegalovirus exposure and HLA in healthy donors. Primers included in the PCR were 60 Vbeta and 13 Jbeta primers. Profiled with immunoSEQ multiplex PCR; TCRdb holds only in-frame clones, not every one. The sample includes some 200,000 clones, about 89% seen only once; the top ten take around 1%. Sequences were obtained from PBMCs. The receptors derive from a young woman in good health and CMV-seronegative.

The rearrangement uses TRBV6-1 and TRBJ1-2; D unclear. The CDR3 loop spans 13 amino acids. Germline CDR1 MNHNS, CDR2 SASEGT. Trimming cost V 8 bases and J 3 bases, with 13 bases left between them. CDR3: CASYYTVHYGYTF. CDR3 DNA sequence: TGTGCCAGCTACTATACGGTCCACTATGGCTACACCTTC.

The genes are TRBV4-3 and TRBJ2-1; D might be TRBD1 (6 bases). This CDR3 has 15 residues. The germline V gene encodes CDR1 LGHNA and CDR2 YSLEER. V was cut by 4 bases and J by 2 bases, with 12 bases left in between. Here the CDR3 reads CASSPVRGPYNEQFF. In DNA, the CDR3 is TGCGCCAGCAGCCCCGTCAGGGGTCCCTACAATGAGCAGTTCTTC.

This chain joins TRBV29-1 and TRBJ2-5; D is possibly TRBD1 (6 bases). Per germline, CDR1 SQVTM and CDR2 ANQGSEA. V shed 1 base and J shed 2 bases, with 23 bases lying between them. This CDR3 has 18 residues. The CDR3 region has the DNA TGCAGCGTTGAAGCGGTCCGTATAGGCAGGGGCCTACAAGAGACCCAGTACTTC. Residues: CSVEAVRIGRGLQETQYF.

The chain has TRBV5-1 and TRBJ2-5; the D gene is possibly TRBD1 (6 bases). Per germline, CDR1 SGHRS and CDR2 YFSETQ. The CDR3 consists of 14 residues. The V end was cut by 0 bases, the J end by 5 bases, with 11 bases between. CDR3 DNA sequence: TGCGCCAGCAGCTTGGCCTGGGGGCAGGAGACCCAGTACTTC. It codes for CASSLAWGQETQYF. The full variable domain, rest sourced from reference TRBV5-1 and TRBJ2-5, is KAGVTQTPRYLIKTRGQQVTLSCSPISGHRSVSWYQQTPGQGLQFLFEYFSETQRNKGNFPGRFSGRQFSNSRSEMNVSTLELGDSALYLCASSLAWGQETQYFGPGTRLLVL.

This chain uses TRBV28 with TRBJ1-5, with D tentatively TRBD1 (5 bases). The CDR3 totals 16 residues. Germline values: CDR1 MDHEN, CDR2 SYDVKM. Between the trimmed V and J ends, which lost 8 bases and 4 bases, there was a span of 21 bases. In DNA, the CDR3 is TGTGCCAGCCTCTCAGGTACATGGGGGGGGAATCAGCCCCAGCATTTT. Translated, it gives CASLSGTWGGNQPQHF.

This clone was seen once. The CDR3 is CASSQEVVGTGEETQYF. CDR3 in DNA: TGCGCCAGCAGCCAAGAAGTTGTCGGGACAGGGGAAGAGACCCAGTACTTC. The chain uses TRBV4-3 and TRBJ2-5; TRBD1 matches at 10 bases. Germline V gene lookup returns CDR1 LGHNA and CDR2 YSLEER. The trim removed 0 bases at V and 3 bases at J, leaving 7 bases unmatched. CDR3 length: 17 amino acids.

This clone is a singleton in its sample. The chain employs TRBV5-4 and TRBJ2-3; weak D call: TRBD2 (6 bases). Germline V lookup: CDR1 SGHNT, CDR2 YYREEE (reference sequence). The CDR3 is 14 amino acids. V was clipped by 7 bases and J by 1 base, with 13 bases between them. For the CDR3, the DNA is TGTGCCAGCCGAACGGACTACGGCACAGATACGCAGTATTTT. Its protein is CASRTDYGTDTQYF.